This T cell receptor (beta chain) was recorded in a study of T-cell memory formation after mild COVID-19. Background on the study: There were largely donor-specific TCR clusters.

MiXCR, run by TCRdb on the 5' RACE reads, gives a single entry per CDR3 protein. The sample holds tens of thousands of distinct CDR3 sequences, approximately 6.8% seen once. Germline V gene lookup returns CDR1 MGHRA and CDR2 YSYEKL. Germline trimming cut 4 bases from V and 6 bases from J; bases unmatched to any gene: 11. There are 17 residues in the CDR3. General study findings and limits: There were some responding clones in pre-infection memory, which suggested that cross-reactive memory had joined.

Note on this clonotype: The target antigen is unknown.

The V and J genes are TRBV4-1 and TRBJ2-2, with 10 bases fitting TRBD2. This clonotype originated in a man younger than 30 who had mild COVID-19 (a few samples of this study predate the infection). Cell type and time point are not known. Sequenced: PBMCs or a T cell subset sorted from them (not recorded which). The CDR3 coding sequence is TGCGCCAGCAGCCTATCAGGGCGCCTAGCGGGAGCCGGGGAGCTGTTTTTT. Protein sequence: CASSLSGRLAGAGELFF.